This TCR beta chain was identified in a study of control samples from healthy donors and cancer patients. Sequencing used immunoSEQ multiplex PCR; TCRdb keeps in-frame clones, though not all of them. The table includes some 150,000 clones, roughly 93% detected once. The table lists this clone with a count of one. The CDR3 spans 13 residues. With 8 bases removed from V and 0 bases from J, the gap between germline ends came to 10 bases. Looked up from germline, CDR1 is MNHEY and CDR2 is SVGAGI. The TCR was taken from a man in his fifties in good health. This chain links TRBV6-5 with TRBJ1-1; D unclear. The sequenced sample was blood. The CDR3 region has the DNA TGTGCCAGCGCGAGGTTTTTGAACACTGAAGCTTTCTTT. Amino acids: CASARFLNTEAFF.